This T cell receptor (beta chain) was retrieved from a study of breast tumors, draining lymph nodes, adjacent tissues (dated by TCRdb to 2016 to 2017). For the wider study: In breast cancer patients, the study compared the TCR beta repertoires of tumor, adjacent nontumor tissue and axillary lymph nodes. In human breast cancer, the study set out to evaluate how tumor, surrounding tissue and draining lymph node repertoires relate to one another and whether T cells may move between these sites.

Sequencing was carried out with an Illumina HiSeq 2000. Multiplex PCR amplification was used to generate the TCR beta chain libraries. The amplified TCR beta chain products were analyzed by high-throughput sequencing. TCRdb passed the public sequencing reads through fastp at Q25 and MiXCR, retaining productive beta sequences. Each record represents a unique CDR3 protein, reported with the most common genes and DNA among its rows. This sample lists approximately 90,000 distinct CDR3 sequences; more than 25% were detected once. Over 8% of the sample is in the top ten clones. Paper-wide results and their limitations: Tumor T-cell repertoires showed less diversity than lymph node repertoires and more diversity than nontumor tissue repertoires, and tumor T-cell repertoires showed preferential V and J gene usage. The study presented the conclusion that tumor T cells originate in lymph nodes as consistent with a hypothesis, not as something directly demonstrated. Tumor and nontumor tissue repertoires were significantly more similar in luminal-like than in basal-like breast cancer. The data were considered consistent with most tumor T cells being derived from the lymph node and subsequently expanding within tumor tissue.

This clonotype was recorded once. It lacks a known antigen. This may be a read error, as it is one base from a much larger clone. The axillary draining lymph nodes of breast cancer patients were the source of the lymph node samples. CDR1 and CDR2 (MNHNY, SVGAGI) derive from the germline V gene (reference sequence). V and J are trimmed by 5 bases and 6 bases, and the gene matches miss 14 bases of the junction. Including cysteine and phenylalanine, the CDR3 has 16 amino acids. This entry keeps only the CDR3 DNA: 48 bases, framed from base 1. The sample taken for sequencing was axillary lymph node tissue. Recombination connected TRBV6-6 to TRBJ1-2; the junction holds 8 bases that match TRBD1. The TCR was taken from a female donor with breast cancer. Some clones in this sample may be carry-over from other donors' samples. The CDR3: CASSHEGPGRGHGYTF. The bases read TGTGCCAGCAGTCACGAAGGCCCGGGCAGGGGGCATGGCTACACCTTC.